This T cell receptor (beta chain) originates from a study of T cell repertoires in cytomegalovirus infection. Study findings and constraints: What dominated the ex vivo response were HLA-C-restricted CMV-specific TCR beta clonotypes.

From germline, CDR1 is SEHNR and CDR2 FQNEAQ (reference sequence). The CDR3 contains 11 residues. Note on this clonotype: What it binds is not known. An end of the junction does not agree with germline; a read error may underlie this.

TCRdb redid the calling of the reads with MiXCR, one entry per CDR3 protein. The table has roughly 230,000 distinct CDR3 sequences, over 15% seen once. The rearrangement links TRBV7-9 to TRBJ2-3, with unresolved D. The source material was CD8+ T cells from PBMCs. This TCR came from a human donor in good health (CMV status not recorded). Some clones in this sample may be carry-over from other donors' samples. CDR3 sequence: CASSLVPPVLF. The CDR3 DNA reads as TGTGCCAGCAGCTTAGTCCCCCCTGTCCTGTTT.